This T cell receptor (beta chain) was documented in a study of T-cell reconstitution after alpha-beta-depleted transplantation in children. Study observations and caveats: Several hundred expanded graft clones reportedly were the source of alpha-beta T cells about two months after transplant. By one year post-transplant, T-cell counts and diversity largely arose from T cells that were newly produced. The study traced high day-60 TCRbeta diversity in some patients to surviving recipient T cells and thymic progenitors.

Trimming left V 0 bases short and J 4 bases short, with 10 bases between. Germline V gene sequence: CDR1 MNHEY, CDR2 SVGAGI. The CDR3 has 14 amino acids. A word on this clonotype: Its antigen remains unidentified.

Unique molecular identifiers featured in how the TCRbeta library was prepared. MiXCR, run by TCRdb on the PCR reads, gives a single entry per CDR3 protein. Among hundreds of thousands of distinct CDR3 sequences listed, approximately 13% were seen once. Specimen: PBMCs, mostly from graft donor cells, collected 360 days after TCRalphabeta/CD19-depleted stem cell transplant. The chain carries TRBV6-5 and TRBJ2-7; D call uncertain. The sequence was obtained from a male patient younger than 18 who had a stem cell transplant for acute myeloid leukemia, so the T cells may come from the graft donor. The CDR3 loop is CASSYSPRLYEQYF. CDR3 in DNA: TGTGCCAGCAGTTACTCACCACGGTTGTACGAGCAGTACTTC.